What follows is one TCR beta chain and its context. Its target is unknown. Data came from immunoSEQ multiplex PCR; TCRdb stores just in-frame clones and leaves some out. Of around 78,000 clones detected, approximately 79% appear once; the ten largest clones hold 3.5%. The data were obtained in a study of early stage breast cancer tumors. Across the study: About 80% of the 16 invasive tumors were ER+, PR+ and HER2-. Study-level findings and limits: Enriched TCRB sequences shared across patients were mostly commonly generated sequences.

Trimming left V 0 bases short and J 7 bases short, with 6 bases between. CDR1 LGHNA and CDR2 YNFKEQ come from the germline V gene. The CDR3 loop spans 12 amino acids. Sample: blood. V gene TRBV4-2 combines with J gene TRBJ1-2; D is unresolved. The TCR originated in a person between 55 and 70 years old with breast cancer. The CDR3 DNA follows: TGTGCCAGCAGCCAAGATACCTTTGGCTACACCTTC. Amino acid sequence: CASSQDTFGYTF.